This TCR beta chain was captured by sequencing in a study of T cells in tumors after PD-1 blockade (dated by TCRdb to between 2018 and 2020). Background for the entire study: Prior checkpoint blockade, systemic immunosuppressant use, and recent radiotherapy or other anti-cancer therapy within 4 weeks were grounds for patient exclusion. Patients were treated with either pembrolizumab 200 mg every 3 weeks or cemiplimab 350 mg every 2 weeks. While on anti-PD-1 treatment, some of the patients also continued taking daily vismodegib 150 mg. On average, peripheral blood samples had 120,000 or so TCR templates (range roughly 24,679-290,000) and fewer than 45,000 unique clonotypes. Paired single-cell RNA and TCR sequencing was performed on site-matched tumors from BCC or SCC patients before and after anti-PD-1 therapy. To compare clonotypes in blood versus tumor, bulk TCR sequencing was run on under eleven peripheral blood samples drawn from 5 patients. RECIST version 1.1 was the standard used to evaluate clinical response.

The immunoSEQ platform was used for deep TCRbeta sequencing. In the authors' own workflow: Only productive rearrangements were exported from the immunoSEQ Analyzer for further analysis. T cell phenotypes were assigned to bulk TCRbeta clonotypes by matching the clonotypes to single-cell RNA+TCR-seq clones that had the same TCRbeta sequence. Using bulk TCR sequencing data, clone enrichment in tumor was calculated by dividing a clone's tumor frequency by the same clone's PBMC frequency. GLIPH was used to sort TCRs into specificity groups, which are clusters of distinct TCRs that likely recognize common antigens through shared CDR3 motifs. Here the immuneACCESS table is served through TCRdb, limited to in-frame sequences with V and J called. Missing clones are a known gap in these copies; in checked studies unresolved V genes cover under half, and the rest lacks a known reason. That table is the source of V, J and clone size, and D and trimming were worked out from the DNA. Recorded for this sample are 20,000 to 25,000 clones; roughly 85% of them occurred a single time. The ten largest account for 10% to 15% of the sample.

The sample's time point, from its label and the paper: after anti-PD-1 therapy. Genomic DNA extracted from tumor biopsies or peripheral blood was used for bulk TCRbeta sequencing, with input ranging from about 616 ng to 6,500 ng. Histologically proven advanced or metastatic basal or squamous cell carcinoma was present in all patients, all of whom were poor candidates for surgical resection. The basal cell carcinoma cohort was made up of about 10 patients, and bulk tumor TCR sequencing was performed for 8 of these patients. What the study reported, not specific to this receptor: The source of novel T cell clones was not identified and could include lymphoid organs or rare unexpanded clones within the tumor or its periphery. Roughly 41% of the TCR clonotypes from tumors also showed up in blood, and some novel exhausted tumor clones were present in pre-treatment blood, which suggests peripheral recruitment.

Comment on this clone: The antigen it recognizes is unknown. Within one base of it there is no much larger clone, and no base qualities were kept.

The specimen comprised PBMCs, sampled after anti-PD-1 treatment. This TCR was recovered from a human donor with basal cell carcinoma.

In nucleotides, the sequence is TGCGCCAGCAGCCAACCAACAGGGAAAAGGTGGAATGAGCAGTTCTTC. Protein translation: CASSQPTGKRWNEQFF. The chain is assembled from TRBV4-1 and TRBJ2-1; perhaps TRBD1 is the D gene, with 6 bases matching. CDR3 length: 16 amino acids, cysteine to phenylalanine. Here the CDR3 DNA is all that survives: 48 bases in frame from base 1. A distance of 18 bases separates the germline ends of V and J, which lose 2 bases and 7 bases respectively. CDR1 and CDR2, looked up from the germline V gene, are MGHRA and YSYEKL.